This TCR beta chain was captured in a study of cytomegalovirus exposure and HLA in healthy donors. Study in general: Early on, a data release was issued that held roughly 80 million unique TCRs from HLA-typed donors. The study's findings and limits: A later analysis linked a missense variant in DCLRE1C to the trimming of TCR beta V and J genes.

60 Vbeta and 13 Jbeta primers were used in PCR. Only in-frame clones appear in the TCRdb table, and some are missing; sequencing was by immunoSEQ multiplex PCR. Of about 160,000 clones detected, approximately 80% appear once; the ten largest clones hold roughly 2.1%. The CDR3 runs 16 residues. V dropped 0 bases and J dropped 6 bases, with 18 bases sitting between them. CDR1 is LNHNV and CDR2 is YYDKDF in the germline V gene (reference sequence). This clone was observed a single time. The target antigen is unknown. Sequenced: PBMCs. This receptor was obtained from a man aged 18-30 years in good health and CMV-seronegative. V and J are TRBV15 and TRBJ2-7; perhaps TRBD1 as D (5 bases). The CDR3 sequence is CATSRDRRQGGSEQYF. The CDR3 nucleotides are TGTGCCACCAGCAGAGATCGCAGGCAGGGTGGTAGCGAGCAGTACTTC.